The sequence of this T cell receptor (beta chain) was determined in a study of blood T cell repertoires in COVID-19. Study-level background: Nucleic acid was either cDNA or gDNA, and it came from T cells, B-cell-depleted T cells, or PBMCs.

The study recruited people aged 18 to 89 years across roughly 25 US areas. Allocation to cohorts depended on clinical history reported by the participants. The recovered donors of Cohort 3 showed two negative PCRs, clearance, or symptom resolution. V was pared by 3 bases and J by 1 base, with 6 bases of the junction left unmatched. The length of the CDR3 is 18 residues. CDR1 is SGHRS, CDR2 YFSETQ, per germline. Some clones are missing from TCRdb's copy, which holds only in-frame ones; the method was immunoSEQ multiplex PCR. The sample lists fewer than 400,000 clones, roughly 91% occurring once. The rearrangement joins TRBV5-1 to TRBJ2-1; 14 bases are shared with TRBD2. Sequenced: PBMCs or T cells enriched from blood (not recorded which). The TCR sequence derives from a woman aged 30 to 39 who had recovered from COVID-19. The CDR3 protein is CASSYGLAGGRSYNEQFF. The CDR3 region has the DNA TGCGCCAGCAGCTATGGACTAGCGGGAGGTCGGTCCTACAATGAGCAGTTCTTC.